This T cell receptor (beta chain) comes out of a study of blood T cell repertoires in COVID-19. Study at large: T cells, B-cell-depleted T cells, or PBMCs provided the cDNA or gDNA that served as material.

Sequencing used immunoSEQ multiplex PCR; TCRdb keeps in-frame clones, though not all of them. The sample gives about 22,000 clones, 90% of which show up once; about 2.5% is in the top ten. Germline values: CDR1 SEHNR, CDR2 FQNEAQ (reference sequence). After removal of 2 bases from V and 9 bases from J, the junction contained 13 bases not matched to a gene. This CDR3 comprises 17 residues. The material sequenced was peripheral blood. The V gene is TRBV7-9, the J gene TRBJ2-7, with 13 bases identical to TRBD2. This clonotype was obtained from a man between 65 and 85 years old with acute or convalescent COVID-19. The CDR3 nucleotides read TGTGCCAGCAGCTTATACACAGGACTAGCGGGGGCTCCTGGGCAGTACTTC. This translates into CASSLYTGLAGAPGQYF.